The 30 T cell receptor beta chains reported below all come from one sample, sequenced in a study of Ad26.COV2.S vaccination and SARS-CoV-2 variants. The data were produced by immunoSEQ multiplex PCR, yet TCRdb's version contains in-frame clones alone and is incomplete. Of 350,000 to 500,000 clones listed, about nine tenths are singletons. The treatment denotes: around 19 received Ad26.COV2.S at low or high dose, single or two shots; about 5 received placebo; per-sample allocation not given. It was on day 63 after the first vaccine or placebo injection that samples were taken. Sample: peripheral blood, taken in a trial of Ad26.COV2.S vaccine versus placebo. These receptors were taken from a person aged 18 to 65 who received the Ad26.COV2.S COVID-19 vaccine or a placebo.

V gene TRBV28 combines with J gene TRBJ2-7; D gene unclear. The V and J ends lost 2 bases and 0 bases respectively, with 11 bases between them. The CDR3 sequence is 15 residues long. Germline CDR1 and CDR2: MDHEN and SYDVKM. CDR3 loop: CASSLIPGHSYEQYF. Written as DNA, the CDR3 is TGTGCCAGCAGTTTAATCCCAGGTCACTCCTACGAGCAGTACTTC.

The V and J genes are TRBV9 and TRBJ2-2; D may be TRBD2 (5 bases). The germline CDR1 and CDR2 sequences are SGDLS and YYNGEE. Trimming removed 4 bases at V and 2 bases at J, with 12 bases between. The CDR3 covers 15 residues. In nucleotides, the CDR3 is TGTGCCAGCAGCTCGACCCGGGATAACACCGGGGAGCTGTTTTTT. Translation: CASSSTRDNTGELFF.

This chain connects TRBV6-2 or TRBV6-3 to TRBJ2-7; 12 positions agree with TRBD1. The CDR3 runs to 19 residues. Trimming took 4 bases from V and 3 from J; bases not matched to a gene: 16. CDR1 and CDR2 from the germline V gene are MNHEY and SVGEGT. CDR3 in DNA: TGTGCCAGCAGTTCCGCCGGGACAGGGGGCAGGCGGCCAAACTACGAGCAGTACTTC. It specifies CASSSAGTGGRRPNYEQYF.

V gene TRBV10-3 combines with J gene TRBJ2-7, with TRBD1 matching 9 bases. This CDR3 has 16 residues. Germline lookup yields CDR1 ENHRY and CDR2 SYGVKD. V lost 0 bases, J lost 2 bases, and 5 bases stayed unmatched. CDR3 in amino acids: CAISESKTGGPYEQYF. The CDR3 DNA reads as TGTGCCATCAGTGAGTCGAAGACAGGGGGTCCCTACGAGCAGTACTTC.

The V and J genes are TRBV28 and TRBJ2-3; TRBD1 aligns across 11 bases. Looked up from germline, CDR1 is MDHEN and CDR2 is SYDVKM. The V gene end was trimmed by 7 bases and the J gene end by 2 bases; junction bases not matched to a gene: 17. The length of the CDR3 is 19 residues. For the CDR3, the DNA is TGTGCCAGCATTAAAGGACAGGGGGCATCCCGCCGATCCACAGATACGCAGTATTTT. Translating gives CASIKGQGASRRSTDTQYF. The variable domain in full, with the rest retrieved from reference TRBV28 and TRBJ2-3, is DVKVTQSSRYLVKRTGEKVFLECVQDMDHENMFWYRQDPGLGLRLIYFSYDVKMKEKGDIPEGYSVSREKKERFSLILESASTNQTSMYLCASIKGQGASRRSTDTQYFGPGTRLTVL.

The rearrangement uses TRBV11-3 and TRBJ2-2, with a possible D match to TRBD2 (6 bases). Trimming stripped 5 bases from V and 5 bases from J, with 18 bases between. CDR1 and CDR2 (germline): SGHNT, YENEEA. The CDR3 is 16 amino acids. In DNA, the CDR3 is TGTGCCAGCAGCGTAACCTTTCGGGGGAAGACCGGGGAGCTGTTTTTT. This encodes CASSVTFRGKTGELFF. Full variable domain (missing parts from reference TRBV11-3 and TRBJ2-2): EAGVVQSPRYKIIEKKQPVAFWCNPISGHNTLYWYLQNLGQGPELLIRYENEEAVDDSQLPKDRFSAERLKGVDSTLKIQPAELGDSAVYLCASSVTFRGKTGELFFGEGSRLTVL.

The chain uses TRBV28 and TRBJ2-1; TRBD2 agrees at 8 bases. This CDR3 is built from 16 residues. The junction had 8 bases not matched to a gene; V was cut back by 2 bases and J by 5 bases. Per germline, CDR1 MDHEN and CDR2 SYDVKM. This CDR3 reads CASSLGSGIANNEQFF. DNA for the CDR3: TGTGCCAGCAGTTTAGGTAGCGGGATCGCCAACAATGAGCAGTTCTTC. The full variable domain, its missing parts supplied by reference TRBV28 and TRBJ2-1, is DVKVTQSSRYLVKRTGEKVFLECVQDMDHENMFWYRQDPGLGLRLIYFSYDVKMKEKGDIPEGYSVSREKKERFSLILESASTNQTSMYLCASSLGSGIANNEQFFGPGTRLTVL.

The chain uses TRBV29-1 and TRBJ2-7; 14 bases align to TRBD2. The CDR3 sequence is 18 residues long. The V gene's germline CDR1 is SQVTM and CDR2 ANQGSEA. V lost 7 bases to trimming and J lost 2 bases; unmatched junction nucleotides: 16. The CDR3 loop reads CSAMTESGTSGGPYEQYF. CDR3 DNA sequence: TGCAGCGCTATGACAGAGTCCGGGACTAGCGGGGGCCCCTACGAGCAGTACTTC.

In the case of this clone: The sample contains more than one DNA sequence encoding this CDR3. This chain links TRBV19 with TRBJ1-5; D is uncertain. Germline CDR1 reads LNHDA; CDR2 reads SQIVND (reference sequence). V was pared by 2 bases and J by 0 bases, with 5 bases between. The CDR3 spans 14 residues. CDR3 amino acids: CASSITDSNQPQHF. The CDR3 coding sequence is TGTGCCAGTAGTATAACTGATAGCAATCAGCCCCAGCATTTT.

The CDR3 nucleotides are TGCAGTTCACGTATCAAAAACATTCAGTACTTC. It is translated as CSSRIKNIQYF. V and J are TRBV20-1 and TRBJ2-4, with D unclear. Deletions cut 8 bases from V and 3 bases from J, with 8 bases between. This CDR3 is built from 11 residues. In germline, CDR1 is DFQATT, CDR2 SNEGSKA (reference sequence).

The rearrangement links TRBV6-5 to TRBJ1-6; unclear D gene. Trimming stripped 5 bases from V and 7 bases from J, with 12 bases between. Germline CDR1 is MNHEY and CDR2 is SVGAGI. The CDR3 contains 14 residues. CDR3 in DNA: TGTGCCAGCAGTCCGTGGCGGACCAATTCACCCCTCCACTTT. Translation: CASSPWRTNSPLHF.

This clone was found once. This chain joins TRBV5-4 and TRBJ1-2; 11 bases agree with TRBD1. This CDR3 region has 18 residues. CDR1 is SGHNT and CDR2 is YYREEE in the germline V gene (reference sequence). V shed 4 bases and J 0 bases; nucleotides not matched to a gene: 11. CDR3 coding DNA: TGTGCCAGCAGCGTTGGGTCGGGACAGGGGGTAGCTAACTATGGCTACACCTTC. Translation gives CASSVGSGQGVANYGYTF.

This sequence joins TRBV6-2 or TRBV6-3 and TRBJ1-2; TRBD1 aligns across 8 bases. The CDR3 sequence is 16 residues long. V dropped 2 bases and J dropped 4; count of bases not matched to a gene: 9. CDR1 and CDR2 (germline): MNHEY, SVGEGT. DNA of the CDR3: TGTGCCAGCAGTTACCACAAGGGACAGGTCCTCTATGGCTACACCTTC. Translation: CASSYHKGQVLYGYTF.

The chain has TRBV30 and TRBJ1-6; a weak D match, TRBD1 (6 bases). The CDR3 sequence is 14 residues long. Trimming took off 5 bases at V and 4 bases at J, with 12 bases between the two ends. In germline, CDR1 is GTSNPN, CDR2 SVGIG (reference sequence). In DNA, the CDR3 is TGTGCCTGGGCCCGGACAGCATATAATTCACCCCTCCACTTT. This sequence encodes CAWARTAYNSPLHF.

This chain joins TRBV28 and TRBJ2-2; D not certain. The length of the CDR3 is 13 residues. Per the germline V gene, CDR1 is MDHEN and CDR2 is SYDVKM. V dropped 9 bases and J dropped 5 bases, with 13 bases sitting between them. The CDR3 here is CASRATLTGELFF. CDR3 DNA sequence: TGTGCCAGTCGGGCCACTCTAACCGGGGAGCTGTTTTTT. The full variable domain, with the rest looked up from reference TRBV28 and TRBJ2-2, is DVKVTQSSRYLVKRTGEKVFLECVQDMDHENMFWYRQDPGLGLRLIYFSYDVKMKEKGDIPEGYSVSREKKERFSLILESASTNQTSMYLCASRATLTGELFFGEGSRLTVL.

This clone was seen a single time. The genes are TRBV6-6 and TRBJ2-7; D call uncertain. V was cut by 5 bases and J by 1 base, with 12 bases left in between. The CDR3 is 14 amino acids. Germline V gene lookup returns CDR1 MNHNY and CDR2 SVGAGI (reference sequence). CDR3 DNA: TGTGCCAGCAGTAGGTCGGAAGGTTCCTACGAGCAGTACTTC. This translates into CASSRSEGSYEQYF.

The CDR3 DNA is TGTGCCAGCACGGCTAGCGGGGATAACACCGGGGAGCTGTTTTTT. As protein: CASTASGDNTGELFF. The genes are TRBV9 and TRBJ2-2, with 9 nucleotides matching TRBD2. Unmatched junction bases numbered 5, after V lost 6 bases and J lost 2 bases. The V gene's germline CDR1 is SGDLS and CDR2 YYNGEE. CDR3 length equals 15 residues. The full variable domain, in which reference TRBV9 and TRBJ2-2 provide the parts outside the CDR3, is DSGVTQTPKHLITATGQRVTLRCSPRSGDLSVYWYQQSLDQGLQFLIQYYNGEERAKGNILERFSAQQFPDLHSELNLSSLELGDSALYFCASTASGDNTGELFFGEGSRLTVL.

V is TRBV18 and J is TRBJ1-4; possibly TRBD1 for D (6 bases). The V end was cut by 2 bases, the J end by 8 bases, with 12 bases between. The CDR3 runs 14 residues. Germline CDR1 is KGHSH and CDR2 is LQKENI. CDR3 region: CASSPSNRDEKLFF. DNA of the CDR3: TGTGCCAGCTCACCATCGAACAGGGACGAAAAACTGTTTTTT.

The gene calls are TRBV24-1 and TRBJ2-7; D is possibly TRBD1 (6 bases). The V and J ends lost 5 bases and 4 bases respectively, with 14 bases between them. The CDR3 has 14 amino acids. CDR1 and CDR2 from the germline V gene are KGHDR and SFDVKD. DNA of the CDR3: TGTGCCACCAGTGGGGCAGGGACACCTTACGAGCAGTACTTC. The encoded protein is CATSGAGTPYEQYF.

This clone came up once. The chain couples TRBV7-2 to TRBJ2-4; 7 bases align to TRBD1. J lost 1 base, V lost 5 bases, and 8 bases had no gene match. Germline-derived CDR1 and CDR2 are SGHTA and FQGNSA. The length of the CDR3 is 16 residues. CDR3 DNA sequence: TGTGCCAGCAGCAAAGAAGGGGGCCAGGCCAAAAACATTCAGTACTTC. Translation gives CASSKEGGQAKNIQYF.

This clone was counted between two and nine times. The CDR3 region is CASSQGDREGEKLFF. CDR3 coding DNA: TGTGCCAGCAGCCAGGGGGACAGGGAAGGTGAAAAACTGTTTTTT. The chain recombines TRBV7-9 with TRBJ1-4; 9 bases are a match to TRBD1. Looked up from germline, CDR1 is SEHNR and CDR2 is FQNEAQ (reference sequence). This CDR3 is 15 amino acids long. The J segment lost 7 bases and the V segment lost 5 bases, leaving 8 bases of the junction unmatched.

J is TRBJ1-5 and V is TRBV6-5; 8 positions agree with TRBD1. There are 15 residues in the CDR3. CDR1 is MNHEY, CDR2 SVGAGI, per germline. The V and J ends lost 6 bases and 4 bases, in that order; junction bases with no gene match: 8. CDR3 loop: CASRAQGARNQPQHF. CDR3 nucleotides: TGTGCCAGCAGAGCGCAGGGGGCGCGAAATCAGCCCCAGCATTTT.

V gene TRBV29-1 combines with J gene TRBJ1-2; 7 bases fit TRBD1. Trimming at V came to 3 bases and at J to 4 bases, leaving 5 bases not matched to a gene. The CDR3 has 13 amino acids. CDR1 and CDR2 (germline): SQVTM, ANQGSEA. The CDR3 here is CSVEEGQSYGYTF. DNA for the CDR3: TGCAGCGTTGAGGAGGGACAGAGCTATGGCTACACCTTC.

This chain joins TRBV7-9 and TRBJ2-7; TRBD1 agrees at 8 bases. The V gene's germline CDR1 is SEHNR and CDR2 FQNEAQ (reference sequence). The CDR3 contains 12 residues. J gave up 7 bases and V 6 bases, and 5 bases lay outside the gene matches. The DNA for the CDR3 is TGTGCCAGCAGACCCGACAGGGGTGAGCAGTACTTC. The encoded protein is CASRPDRGEQYF.

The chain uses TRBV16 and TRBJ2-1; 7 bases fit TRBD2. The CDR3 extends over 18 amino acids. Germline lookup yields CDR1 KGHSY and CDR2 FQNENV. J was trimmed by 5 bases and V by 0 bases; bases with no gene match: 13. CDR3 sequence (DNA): TGTGCCAGCAGCCAATCTTGGCTAGCGGTTAGAGGGGACAATGAGCAGTTCTTC. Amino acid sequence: CASSQSWLAVRGDNEQFF.

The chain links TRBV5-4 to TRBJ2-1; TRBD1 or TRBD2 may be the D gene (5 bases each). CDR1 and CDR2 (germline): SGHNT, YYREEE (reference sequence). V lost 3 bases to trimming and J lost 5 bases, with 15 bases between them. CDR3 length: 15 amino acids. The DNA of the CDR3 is TGTGCCAGCAGCTCCGGGACCAGGAGGAACAATGAGCAGTTCTTC. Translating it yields CASSSGTRRNNEQFF.

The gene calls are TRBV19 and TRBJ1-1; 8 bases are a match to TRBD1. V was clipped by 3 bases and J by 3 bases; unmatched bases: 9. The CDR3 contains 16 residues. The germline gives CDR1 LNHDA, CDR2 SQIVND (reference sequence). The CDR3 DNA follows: TGTGCCAGTAGTATGATTGGGACACAGGGGGACACTGAAGCTTTCTTT. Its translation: CASSMIGTQGDTEAFF.

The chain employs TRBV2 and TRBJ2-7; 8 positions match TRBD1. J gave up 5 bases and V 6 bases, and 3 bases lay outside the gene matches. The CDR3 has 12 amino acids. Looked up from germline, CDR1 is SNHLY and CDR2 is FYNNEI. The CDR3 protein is CASRTGVNEQYF. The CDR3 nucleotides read TGTGCCAGCAGGACAGGGGTAAACGAGCAGTACTTC. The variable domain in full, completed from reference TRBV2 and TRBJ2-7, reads EPEVTQTPSHQVTQMGQEVILRCVPISNHLYFYWYRQILGQKVEFLVSFYNNEISEKSEIFDDQFSVERPDGSNFTLKIRSTKLEDSAMYFCASRTGVNEQYFGPGTRLTVT.

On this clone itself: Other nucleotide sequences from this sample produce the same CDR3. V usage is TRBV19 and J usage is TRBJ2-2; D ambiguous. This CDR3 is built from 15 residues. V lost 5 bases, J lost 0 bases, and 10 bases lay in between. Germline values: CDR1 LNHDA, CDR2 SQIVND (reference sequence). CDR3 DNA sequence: TGTGCCAGTAGTCCTCTCGGTGCGAACACCGGGGAGCTGTTTTTT. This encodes CASSPLGANTGELFF.

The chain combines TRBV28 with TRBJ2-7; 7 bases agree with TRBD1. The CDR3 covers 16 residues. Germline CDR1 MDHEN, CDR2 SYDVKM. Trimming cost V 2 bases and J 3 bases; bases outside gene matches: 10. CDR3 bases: TGTGCCAGCAGTTTACCGGACAGGCTGAATCACTACGAGCAGTACTTC. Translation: CASSLPDRLNHYEQYF.